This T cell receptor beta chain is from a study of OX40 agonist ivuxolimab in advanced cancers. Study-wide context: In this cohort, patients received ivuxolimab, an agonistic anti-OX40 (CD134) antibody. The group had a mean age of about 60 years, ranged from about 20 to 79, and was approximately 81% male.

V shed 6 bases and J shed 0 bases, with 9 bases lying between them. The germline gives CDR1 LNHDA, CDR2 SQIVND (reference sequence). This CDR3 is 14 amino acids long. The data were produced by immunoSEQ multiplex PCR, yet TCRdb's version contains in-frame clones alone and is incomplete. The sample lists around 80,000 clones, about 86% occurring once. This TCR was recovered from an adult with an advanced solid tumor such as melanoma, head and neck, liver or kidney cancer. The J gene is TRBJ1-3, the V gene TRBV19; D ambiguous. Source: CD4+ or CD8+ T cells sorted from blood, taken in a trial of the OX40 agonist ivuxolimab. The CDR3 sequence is CASRTPNSGNTIYF. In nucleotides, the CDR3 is TGTGCCAGTAGGACGCCGAACTCTGGAAACACCATATATTTT.